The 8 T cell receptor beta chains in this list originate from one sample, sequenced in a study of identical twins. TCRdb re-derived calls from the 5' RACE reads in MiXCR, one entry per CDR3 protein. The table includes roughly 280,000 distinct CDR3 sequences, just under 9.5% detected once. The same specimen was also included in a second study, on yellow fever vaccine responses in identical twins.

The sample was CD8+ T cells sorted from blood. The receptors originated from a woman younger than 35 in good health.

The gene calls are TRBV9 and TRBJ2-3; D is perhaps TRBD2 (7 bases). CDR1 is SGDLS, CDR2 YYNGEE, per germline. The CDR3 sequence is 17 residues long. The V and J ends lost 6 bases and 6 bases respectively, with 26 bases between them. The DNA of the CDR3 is TGTGCCAGCATCGGTATAATCTCCGAGGGGGGAGGGGATACGCAGTATTTT. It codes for CASIGIISEGGGDTQYF.

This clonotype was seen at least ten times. The CDR3 DNA follows: TGTGCCAGCAGCGCTAAGGTTGGGTCCAGGCGGAACACTGAAGCTTTCTTT. This sequence encodes CASSAKVGSRRNTEAFF. This chain connects TRBV7-9 to TRBJ1-1; unclear D gene. Germline CDR1 is SEHNR and CDR2 is FQNEAQ (reference sequence). This CDR3 has 17 residues. V lost 5 bases to trimming and J lost 1 base, with 20 bases between them.

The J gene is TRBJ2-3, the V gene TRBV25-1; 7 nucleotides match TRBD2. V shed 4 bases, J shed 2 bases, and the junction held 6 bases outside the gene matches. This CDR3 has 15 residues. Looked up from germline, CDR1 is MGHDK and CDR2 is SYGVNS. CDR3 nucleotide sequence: TGTGCCAGCAGTGTTGCTAGCGGTCCCACAGATACGCAGTATTTT. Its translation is CASSVASGPTDTQYF.

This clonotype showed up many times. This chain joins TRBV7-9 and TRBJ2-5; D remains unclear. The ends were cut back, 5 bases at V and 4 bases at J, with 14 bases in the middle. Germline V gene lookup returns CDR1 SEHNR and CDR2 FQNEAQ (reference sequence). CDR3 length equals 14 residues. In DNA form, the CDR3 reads TGTGCCAGCAGCAGTATACAGAGGTCAGAGACCCAGTACTTC. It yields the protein CASSSIQRSETQYF.

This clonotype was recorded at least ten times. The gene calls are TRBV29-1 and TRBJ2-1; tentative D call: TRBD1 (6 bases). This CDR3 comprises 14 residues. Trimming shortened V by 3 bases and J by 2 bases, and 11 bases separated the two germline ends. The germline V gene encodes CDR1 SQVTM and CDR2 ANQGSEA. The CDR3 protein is CSVDKGHPYNEQFF. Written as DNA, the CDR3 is TGCAGCGTTGATAAGGGACACCCCTACAATGAGCAGTTCTTC.

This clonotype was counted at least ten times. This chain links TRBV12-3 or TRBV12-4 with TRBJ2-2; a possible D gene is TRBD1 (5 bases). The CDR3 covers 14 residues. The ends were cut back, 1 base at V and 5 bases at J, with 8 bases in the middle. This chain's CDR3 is CASSLGTLTGELFF. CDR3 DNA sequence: TGTGCCAGCAGTTTAGGGACACTGACCGGGGAGCTGTTTTTT.

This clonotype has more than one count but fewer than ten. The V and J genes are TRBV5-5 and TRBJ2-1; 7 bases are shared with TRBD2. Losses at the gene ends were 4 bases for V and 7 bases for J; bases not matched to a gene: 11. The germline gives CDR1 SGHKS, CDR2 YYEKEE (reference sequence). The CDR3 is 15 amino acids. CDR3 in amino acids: CASSLHPGLTNEQFF. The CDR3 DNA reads TGTGCCAGCAGCCTGCATCCGGGACTAACGAATGAGCAGTTCTTC. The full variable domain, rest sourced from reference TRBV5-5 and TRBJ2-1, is DAGVTQSPTHLIKTRGQQVTLRCSPISGHKSVSWYQQVLGQGPQFIFQYYEKEERGRGNFPDRFSARQFPNYSSELNVNALLLGDSALYLCASSLHPGLTNEQFFGPGTRLTVL.

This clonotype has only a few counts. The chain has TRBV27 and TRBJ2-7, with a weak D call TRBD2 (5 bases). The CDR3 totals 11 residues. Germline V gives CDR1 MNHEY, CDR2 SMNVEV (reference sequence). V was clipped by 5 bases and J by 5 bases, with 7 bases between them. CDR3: CASSRDNEQYF. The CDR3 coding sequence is TGTGCCAGCAGTCGGGATAACGAGCAGTACTTC.